The T cell receptor beta chain described here comes from a study of blood T cells in healthy people across ages. Study-level points and caveats: Roughly linearly, TCR beta diversity per million T cells fell as age increased.

Then a second PCR, running about 6 to 12 cycles, was carried out with a sample-barcoded 5' primer and a J-beta primer mix. Every single cDNA molecule received a tag from a template-switch adaptor with 12 random nucleotides. TCRdb ran MiXCR on the 5' RACE reads and lists one entry per CDR3 protein. The sample contains approximately 2,000,000 distinct CDR3 sequences, roughly two fifths of which appear only once. Notes on this clonotype: Its antigen is unidentified.

The receptor was derived from a human donor in good health. The material sequenced was blood.

The CDR3: CASSYRGPQSSGANVLTF. CDR3 bases: TGTGCCAGCAGTTACAGGGGGCCCCAATCCTCTGGGGCCAACGTCCTGACTTTC. The V and J genes are TRBV6-5 and TRBJ2-6; TRBD1 matches 7 bases. Per the germline V gene, CDR1 is MNHEY and CDR2 is SVGAGI. V trimming: 2 bases; J trimming: 0 bases; junction bases outside the gene matches: 7. The CDR3 runs to 18 residues.